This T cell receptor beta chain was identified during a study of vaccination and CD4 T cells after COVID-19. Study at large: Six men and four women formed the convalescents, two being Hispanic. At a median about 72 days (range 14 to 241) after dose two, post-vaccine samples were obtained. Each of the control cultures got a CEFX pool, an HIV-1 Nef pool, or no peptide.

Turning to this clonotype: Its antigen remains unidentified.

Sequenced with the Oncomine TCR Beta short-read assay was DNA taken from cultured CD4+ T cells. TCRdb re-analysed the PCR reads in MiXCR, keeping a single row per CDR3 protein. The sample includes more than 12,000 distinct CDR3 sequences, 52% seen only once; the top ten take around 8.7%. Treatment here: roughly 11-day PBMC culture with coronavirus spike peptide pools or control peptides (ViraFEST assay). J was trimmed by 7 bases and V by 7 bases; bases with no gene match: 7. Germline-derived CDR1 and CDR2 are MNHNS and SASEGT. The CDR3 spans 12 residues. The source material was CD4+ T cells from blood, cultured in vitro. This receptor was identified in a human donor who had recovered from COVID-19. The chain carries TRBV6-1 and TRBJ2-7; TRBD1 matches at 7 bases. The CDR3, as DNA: TGTGCCAGCAACCGACAGGGTGGTGAGCAGTACTTC. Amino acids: CASNRQGGEQYF.